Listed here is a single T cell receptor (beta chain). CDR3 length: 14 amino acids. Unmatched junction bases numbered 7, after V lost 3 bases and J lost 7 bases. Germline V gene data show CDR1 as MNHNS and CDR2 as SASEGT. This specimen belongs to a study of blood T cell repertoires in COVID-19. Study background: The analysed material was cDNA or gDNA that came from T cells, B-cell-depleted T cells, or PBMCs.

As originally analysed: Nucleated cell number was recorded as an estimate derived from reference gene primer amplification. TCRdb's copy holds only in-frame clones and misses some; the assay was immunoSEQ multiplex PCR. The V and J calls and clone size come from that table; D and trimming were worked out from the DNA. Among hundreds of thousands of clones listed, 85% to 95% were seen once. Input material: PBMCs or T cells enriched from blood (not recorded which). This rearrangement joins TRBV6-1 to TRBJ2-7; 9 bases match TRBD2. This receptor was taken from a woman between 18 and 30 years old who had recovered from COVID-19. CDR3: CASSEWSAGGEQYF. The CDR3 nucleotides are TGTGCCAGCAGTGAGTGGTCAGCGGGAGGTGAGCAGTACTTC.